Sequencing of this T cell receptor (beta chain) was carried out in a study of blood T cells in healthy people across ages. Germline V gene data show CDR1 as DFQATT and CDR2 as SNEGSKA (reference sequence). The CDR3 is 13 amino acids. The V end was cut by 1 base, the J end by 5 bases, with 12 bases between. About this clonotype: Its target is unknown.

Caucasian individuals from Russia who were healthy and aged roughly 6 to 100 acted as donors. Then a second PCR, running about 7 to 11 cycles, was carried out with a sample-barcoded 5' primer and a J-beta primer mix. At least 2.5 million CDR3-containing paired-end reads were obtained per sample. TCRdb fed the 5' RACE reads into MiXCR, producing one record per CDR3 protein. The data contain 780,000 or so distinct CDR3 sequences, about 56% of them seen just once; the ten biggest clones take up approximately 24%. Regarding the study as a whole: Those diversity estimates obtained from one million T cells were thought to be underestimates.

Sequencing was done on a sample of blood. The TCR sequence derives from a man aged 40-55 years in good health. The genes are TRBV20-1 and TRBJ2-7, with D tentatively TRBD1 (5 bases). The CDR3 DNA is TGCAGTGCTAGAGGGACACTTCCCCACGAGCAGTACTTC. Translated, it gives CSARGTLPHEQYF.